These T cell receptor beta chains were read from a single sample in a study of cytomegalovirus exposure and HLA in healthy donors. This table comes from immunoSEQ multiplex PCR, and its TCRdb copy is limited to in-frame clones, with some not included. The sample yields about 200,000 clones, 75% to 85% seen once. Material: PBMCs. All receptors derive from a woman between 35 and 50 years old in good health and CMV-seronegative. The CDR3 runs from the conserved cysteine through the conserved F or W. D genes are given only for firm matches. A row's size may be missing; if present it is once, few, many or a size class.

j_call	clone_size	d_call	v_call	cdr3_nt	cdr3_aa
TRBJ2-2	.	TRBD2	TRBV10-1	TGCGCCAGCAGTGACGCGGGAGGGTCCGGGGAGCTGTTTTTT	CASSDAGGSGELFF
TRBJ1-3	.	.	TRBV5-1	TGCGCCAGCAGGGAGGCCTCGAGCTCTGGAAACACCATATATTTT	CASREASSSGNTIYF
TRBJ1-5	.	.	TRBV28	TGTGCCAGCAGCTCAGGCAATCAGCCCCAGCATTTT	CASSSGNQPQHF
TRBJ2-2	.	TRBD2	TRBV5-1	TGCGCCAGCAGCTCCTTAGCGGGGAACACCGGGGAGCTGTTTTTT	CASSSLAGNTGELFF
TRBJ2-1	once	.	TRBV5-4	TGTGCCAGCACCCCGTTACGGGATAGCTCCTACAATGAGCAGTTCTTC	CASTPLRDSSYNEQFF
TRBJ1-2	.	.	TRBV27	TGTGCCAGCAGTACGACCGGGGGACCCTATGGCTACACCTTC	CASSTTGGPYGYTF
TRBJ2-2	.	.	TRBV18	TGTGCCAGCTCACCCCCCCGGTTCGCCCCCCAACCGGAGGTAACCGGGGAGCTGTTTTTT	CASSPPRFAPQPEVTGELFF
TRBJ1-2	once	.	TRBV28	TGTGCCAGCGTATTAGGGGCAGGACTAAGGGACTATGGCTACACCTTC	CASVLGAGLRDYGYTF
TRBJ1-1	few	.	TRBV2	TGTGCCAGCAGTGAAGATCTCGGGTCCATGAACACTGAAGCTTTCTTT	CASSEDLGSMNTEAFF
TRBJ2-7	.	.	TRBV6-5	TGTGCCAGCAGTTACGCAACAGGGAATTACGAGCAGTACTTC	CASSYATGNYEQYF
TRBJ2-7	.	.	TRBV19	TGTGCCAGTAGTATGACTGCGGGGCGCTCCTACGAGCAGTACTTC	CASSMTAGRSYEQYF
TRBJ1-2	.	.	TRBV7-9	TGTGCCAGCAGCTTACCAGGGGCTTCCTATGGCTACACCTTC	CASSLPGASYGYTF
TRBJ1-1	.	.	TRBV6-5	TGTGCCAGCGGTGGGAACCGGGGAAACACTGAAGCTTTCTTT	CASGGNRGNTEAFF
TRBJ2-2	.	TRBD2	TRBV29-1	TGCAGCGTTGGAGGACTAGCGGGAGGGGTGCTGTTTTTT	CSVGGLAGGVLFF
TRBJ1-4	few	.	TRBV28	TGTGCCAGCGCAGGAGGGGGGGCTGAAAAACTGTTTTTT	CASAGGGAEKLFF
TRBJ1-2	few	.	TRBV15	TGTGCCACCAGCAGAGACTCCGTGTTTGGGGGGGGCTATGGCTACACCTTC	CATSRDSVFGGGYGYTF
TRBJ1-4	few	TRBD1	TRBV5-6	TGTGCCAGCAGCTTGACAGGGGTTCGCGAAAAACTGTTTTTT	CASSLTGVREKLFF
TRBJ2-3	.	.	TRBV2	TGTGCCAGCAGTGGTTTAGCGGAGTATCTTACGCAGTATTTT	CASSGLAEYLTQYF
TRBJ2-1	.	.	TRBV11-3	TGTGCCAGCAGCTCGCACAGCGGCCCCTGGGGTGAGCAGTTCTTC	CASSSHSGPWGEQFF
TRBJ1-1	.	.	TRBV7-9	TGTGCCAGCAGCCTGACGTCGTTAACAGGTCTGAACACTGAAGCTTTCTTT	CASSLTSLTGLNTEAFF
TRBJ1-1	.	TRBD1	TRBV30	TGTGCCTGGAGTGTAAGGACAGGAATCCTCGCTGAAGCTTTCTTT	CAWSVRTGILAEAFF
TRBJ2-2	.	TRBD2	TRBV28	TGTGCCAGCACTACTAGCGGGAGAGTAGCCGGGGAGCTGTTTTTT	CASTTSGRVAGELFF
TRBJ2-1	few	TRBD2	TRBV9	TGTGCCAGCAAACTGGGACTAGCGGATTTCAATGAGCAGTTCTTC	CASKLGLADFNEQFF
TRBJ2-7	few	TRBD2	TRBV2	TGTGCCAGCAATCGCGGGAGGCCGGGGGAGCAGTACTTC	CASNRGRPGEQYF
TRBJ2-7	.	TRBD2	TRBV5-6	TGTGCCAGCAGAAAATTAGCGGGGGGTAGCGAGCAGTACTTC	CASRKLAGGSEQYF
TRBJ1-1	few	.	TRBV5-1	TGCGCCAGCAGCTGGGGGGTGTCGAACACTGAAGCTTTCTTT	CASSWGVSNTEAFF
TRBJ1-1	.	TRBD1	TRBV9	TGTGCCAGCAGCCGTGACAGGGGGCAAGCTTTCTTT	CASSRDRGQAFF
TRBJ1-2	.	TRBD1	TRBV18	TGTGCCAGCTCACAGGGATACGGAGCAGGGGGCGCAGCTAACTATGGCTACACCTTC	CASSQGYGAGGAANYGYTF
TRBJ1-2	.	TRBD1	TRBV19	TGTGCCAGTAGTATAGAAGGGACAGCCAACTATGGCTACACCTTC	CASSIEGTANYGYTF
TRBJ2-7	few	TRBD1	TRBV7-9	TGTGCCAGCAGCTCCGCCGGGACAGGATCCTACGAGCAGTACTTC	CASSSAGTGSYEQYF
TRBJ2-1	once	.	TRBV19	TGTGCCAGTAGTAAGGGGGGGACCTACAATGAGCAGTTCTTC	CASSKGGTYNEQFF
TRBJ1-1	.	TRBD1	TRBV5-1	TGCGCCAGCAGCTTGATACGTAGCTCCAGGGGGATAGAAGCTTTCTTT	CASSLIRSSRGIEAFF
TRBJ2-7	few	TRBD2	TRBV5-1	TGCGCCAGCAGCTTGGCCCGCGGGAGCCCCTACGAGCAGTACTTC	CASSLARGSPYEQYF
TRBJ2-4	.	TRBD2	TRBV6-6	TGTGCCAGCAGTTACACACTTGGGGGGGACATTCAGTACTTC	CASSYTLGGDIQYF
TRBJ1-1	few	.	TRBV18	TGTGCCAGCTCACCACCCCCAGGAGGGAACACTGAAGCTTTCTTT	CASSPPPGGNTEAFF
TRBJ2-7	few	TRBD2	TRBV19	TGTGCCAGTAGCCCCTCGGGCGGGAGTACCTACGAGCAGTACTTC	CASSPSGGSTYEQYF
TRBJ2-5	.	.	TRBV6-6	TGTGCCAGCAGTTTTGGGACTGCGGGGCAAGAGACCCAGTACTTC	CASSFGTAGQETQYF
TRBJ2-2	.	TRBD1	TRBV7-2	TGTGCCAGCAGCTTGTGGGACAGGCGGCCCGGGGAGCTGTTTTTT	CASSLWDRRPGELFF
TRBJ2-3	.	.	TRBV9	TGTGCCAGCAGCGTAGTTAGTAGCACAGATACGCAGTATTTT	CASSVVSSTDTQYF
TRBJ2-7	.	TRBD1	TRBV19	TGTGCCAGTAGTATAGAAGTATGGGACAGGGAAACCTACGAGCAGTACTTC	CASSIEVWDRETYEQYF
TRBJ2-7	.	TRBD1	TRBV10-3	TGTGCCATCAGTGGATTTACAGGGGGCGCAACCGTCGAGCAGTACTTC	CAISGFTGGATVEQYF
TRBJ1-5	.	.	TRBV21-1	TGTGCCAGCAGCGAACAGGGGTCAAATCAGCCCCAGCATTTT	CASSEQGSNQPQHF
TRBJ1-1	.	.	TRBV5-1	TGCGCCAGCAGAGGTTCGGGATTGAACACTGAAGCTTTCTTT	CASRGSGLNTEAFF
TRBJ1-5	.	.	TRBV6-1	TGTGCCAGCACGGGGCGGGGAATCAGCAATCAGCCCCAGCATTTT	CASTGRGISNQPQHF
TRBJ2-3	.	.	TRBV4-1	TGCGCCAGCAGCCCCAATACAGATACGCAGTATTTT	CASSPNTDTQYF
TRBJ2-2	.	TRBD1	TRBV11-2	TGTGCCAGCAGCTCCCAGATAAGACAGGGGGCTTACGGGGAGCTGTTTTTT	CASSSQIRQGAYGELFF